The 24 T cell receptor beta chains in this list originate from one sample, sequenced in a study of cytomegalovirus exposure and HLA in healthy donors. The primer mix had 60 Vbeta and 13 Jbeta primers. Clones were sequenced by immunoSEQ multiplex PCR, and TCRdb holds only the in-frame ones, with some missing. The sample has around 180,000 clones; 70% to 80% are singletons. Material for sequencing was PBMCs. The receptors come from a woman between 50 and 59 years old in good health and CMV-seronegative.

On this clone: The same CDR3 arises from other DNA sequences in this sample as well. V and J are TRBV15 and TRBJ1-1, with D perhaps TRBD1 (5 bases). The CDR3 has 14 amino acids. The V and J ends lost 3 bases and 1 base respectively, with 9 bases between them. CDR1 is LNHNV and CDR2 is YYDKDF in the germline V gene (reference sequence). The CDR3 DNA is TGTGCCACCAGCAGGGTACAGGAGAACACTGAAGCTTTCTTT. This translates into CATSRVQENTEAFF.

This clone was seen a handful of times. This rearrangement joins TRBV4-2 to TRBJ1-5; D is unresolved. This CDR3 region has 15 residues. From germline, CDR1 is LGHNA and CDR2 YNFKEQ. V dropped 2 bases and J dropped 2 bases, with 10 bases sitting between them. The CDR3 sequence is CASSQPDRGNQPQHF. The CDR3, as DNA: TGTGCCAGCAGCCAACCCGACCGGGGCAATCAGCCCCAGCATTTT.

This chain joins TRBV6-6 and TRBJ1-4, with D possibly matching TRBD1 (5 bases). Germline CDR1 and CDR2: MNHNY and SVGAGI (reference sequence). V lost 6 bases and J lost 3, with 11 bases in between. The CDR3 extends over 14 amino acids. CDR3 DNA sequence: TGTGCCAGCAGGGCCTCGGGGGCTAATGAAAAACTGTTTTTT. Protein product: CASRASGANEKLFF.

The chain employs TRBV7-9 and TRBJ1-1; the D is unclear. The germline V gene has CDR1 SEHNR and CDR2 FQNEAQ (reference sequence). The CDR3 covers 14 residues. V was clipped by 5 bases and J by 1 base, with 11 bases between them. CDR3 DNA sequence: TGTGCCAGCAGCCCGCTAACTGGGAACACTGAAGCTTTCTTT. Encoded protein: CASSPLTGNTEAFF.

The chain recombines TRBV7-9 with TRBJ2-1, with D uncertain. Trimming stripped 5 bases from V and 4 bases from J, with 15 bases between. This CDR3 comprises 15 residues. CDR1 and CDR2 from the germline V gene are SEHNR and FQNEAQ (reference sequence). The DNA of the CDR3 is TGTGCCAGCAGCCCCTCAAGGCGGCTTTACAATGAGCAGTTCTTC. Its translation: CASSPSRRLYNEQFF.

The chain employs TRBV27 and TRBJ1-6; 7 positions match TRBD1. V gave up 6 bases and J gave up 10 bases; unmatched junction bases: 12. The CDR3 covers 15 residues. CDR1 MNHEY and CDR2 SMNVEV come from the germline V gene (reference sequence). The CDR3 DNA sequence: TGTGCCAGCAGCCCTTTAGGGGGCACAGGGTCACCCCTCCACTTT. This sequence encodes CASSPLGGTGSPLHF.

The chain employs TRBV2 and TRBJ1-2; no reliable D call. V lost 9 bases and J lost 1, with 9 bases in between. This CDR3 contains 12 residues. The V gene's germline CDR1 is SNHLY and CDR2 FYNNEI. The CDR3 coding sequence is TGTGCCAGAAGATGGCTTAACTATGGCTACACCTTC. Its protein is CARRWLNYGYTF.

This rearrangement joins TRBV11-3 to TRBJ1-3, with D hard to call. Trimming shortened V by 1 base and J by 0 bases, and 7 bases separated the two germline ends. This CDR3 is 15 amino acids long. Germline-derived CDR1 and CDR2 are SGHNT and YENEEA. The CDR3 DNA reads TGTGCCAGCAGCTTAGCGCAAGCCTCTGGAAACACCATATATTTT. It codes for CASSLAQASGNTIYF.

There are a few counts of this clone. The J gene is TRBJ1-2, the V gene TRBV5-1, with D possibly being TRBD1 (6 bases). The CDR3 length is 14 residues. Germline V gene lookup returns CDR1 SGHRS and CDR2 YFSETQ. V lost 4 bases, J lost 8 bases, and 18 bases lay in between. In DNA, the CDR3 is TGCGCCAGCAGCGCGACGTTCTGGGGGCACGGCTACACCTTC. Translated: CASSATFWGHGYTF.

There are a few counts of this clone. The genes are TRBV18 and TRBJ2-5, with TRBD1 matching 8 bases. The germline V gene encodes CDR1 KGHSH and CDR2 LQKENI. This CDR3 spans 15 amino acids. V shed 3 bases, J shed 2 bases, and the junction held 5 bases outside the gene matches. The CDR3 region is CASSPRTGKQETQYF. The CDR3, as DNA: TGTGCCAGCTCACCTCGGACAGGGAAACAAGAGACCCAGTACTTC.

The V gene is TRBV19, the J gene TRBJ1-1; no definite D call. Trimming pared 9 bases from V and 4 bases from J, leaving 9 bases between. Germline loops: CDR1 LNHDA, CDR2 SQIVND (reference sequence). The CDR3 contains 11 residues. In DNA form, the CDR3 reads TGTGCCAGCAGTTCCCTCACTGAAGCTTTCTTT. Translating gives CASSSLTEAFF.

This chain connects TRBV5-1 to TRBJ1-2; TRBD1 aligns across 9 bases. The V and J ends lost 3 bases and 8 bases, in that order; junction bases with no gene match: 11. CDR1 and CDR2 (germline): SGHRS, YFSETQ. The CDR3 loop spans 15 amino acids. The chain's CDR3 is CASSSWTGVLQGYTF. The CDR3 DNA follows: TGCGCCAGCAGCTCCTGGACAGGGGTACTCCAGGGCTACACCTTC.

CDR3 sequence reads: CASSPTRAAAHTEAFF. Here the CDR3 DNA reads TGTGCCAGCAGCCCGACGAGGGCCGCAGCACACACTGAAGCTTTCTTT. The chain recombines TRBV7-9 with TRBJ1-1; D is undetermined. Germline-derived CDR1 and CDR2 are SEHNR and FQNEAQ (reference sequence). Trimming removed 5 bases from V and 3 bases from J, with 19 bases in between. The CDR3 sequence is 16 residues long.

The rearrangement links TRBV28 to TRBJ2-7; D is unresolved. CDR1 MDHEN and CDR2 SYDVKM come from the germline V gene. The V gene lost 4 bases and the J gene lost 4 bases, with 8 bases spanning the gap. The CDR3 runs to 12 residues. For the CDR3, the DNA is TGTGCCAGCAGTTCGTCTCTATACGAGCAGTACTTC. Amino acids: CASSSSLYEQYF.

The chain has TRBV5-1 and TRBJ2-4, with 7 bases lining up with TRBD1. The germline V gene encodes CDR1 SGHRS and CDR2 YFSETQ. Losses at the gene ends were 9 bases for V and 5 bases for J; bases not matched to a gene: 23. CDR3 size: 18 residues. The DNA for the CDR3 is TGCGCCACCTTGAAGCGAGGGGGCGCTTGGGGTATCGAAAACATTCAGTACTTC. It is translated as CATLKRGGAWGIENIQYF. Combining the CDR3 with reference TRBV5-1 and TRBJ2-4 gives the whole variable domain KAGVTQTPRYLIKTRGQQVTLSCSPISGHRSVSWYQQTPGQGLQFLFEYFSETQRNKGNFPGRFSGRQFSNSRSEMNVSTLELGDSALYLCATLKRGGAWGIENIQYFGAGTRLSVL.

J is TRBJ2-1 and V is TRBV29-1, with 8 bases fitting TRBD1. Germline loops: CDR1 SQVTM, CDR2 ANQGSEA. With 7 bases clipped from V and 0 bases from J, the junction kept 2 bases outside the gene matches. The CDR3 length is 13 residues. CDR3: CSGGQASYNEQFF. The CDR3 DNA follows: TGCAGCGGGGGACAGGCCTCCTACAATGAGCAGTTCTTC.

V and J are TRBV18 and TRBJ2-3, with 7 positions matching TRBD1. V gave up 6 bases and J gave up 2 bases; unmatched junction bases: 8. The CDR3 extends over 15 amino acids. Germline CDR1 reads KGHSH; CDR2 reads LQKENI. The CDR3 DNA follows: TGTGCCAGCTCCCGCGACAGGGCTACCACAGATACGCAGTATTTT. Translating gives CASSRDRATTDTQYF.

The rearrangement links TRBV4-3 to TRBJ1-1, with 12 bases identical to TRBD1. Germline V CDR1 and CDR2: LGHNA, YSLEER. There are 16 residues in the CDR3. The trim removed 4 bases at V and 2 bases at J, leaving 5 bases unmatched. Written as DNA, the CDR3 is TGCGCCAGCAGCCCCGGGACAGGGGGCATTAACACTGAAGCTTTCTTT. It translates to CASSPGTGGINTEAFF.

This clone has a handful of counts. The genes are TRBV6-5 and TRBJ2-1, with D perhaps TRBD1 (6 bases). The CDR3 is 13 amino acids. CDR1 is MNHEY and CDR2 is SVGAGI in the germline V gene. V lost 6 bases and J lost 9, with 15 bases in between. As DNA, the CDR3 is TGTGCCAGCAGACTATTGGGGGCTAGTGAGCAGTTCTTC. This gives the protein CASRLLGASEQFF.

The chain combines TRBV15 with TRBJ2-7, with a weak D call TRBD2 (6 bases). With 5 bases removed from V and 9 bases from J, the gap between germline ends came to 20 bases. Germline V lookup: CDR1 LNHNV, CDR2 YYDKDF (reference sequence). This CDR3 has 14 residues. The CDR3 nucleotides read TGTGCCACCAGCCGCGTCAGGGAGGCTAGTCGGCAGTACTTC. Translated: CATSRVREASRQYF.

This clone was seen once. V usage is TRBV9 and J usage is TRBJ1-6; D is unresolved. The CDR3 totals 16 residues. Trimming cost V 0 bases and J 8 bases, with 15 bases left between them. Germline V gene lookup returns CDR1 SGDLS and CDR2 YYNGEE. Here the CDR3 DNA reads TGTGCCAGCAGCGTAGAGGCAGGCAGACCCGATTCACCCCTCCACTTT. Translation gives CASSVEAGRPDSPLHF.

This clone was picked up a small number of times. The rearrangement uses TRBV4-3 and TRBJ2-6; 10 nucleotides line up with TRBD1. The CDR3 is 16 residues long. Looked up from germline, CDR1 is LGHNA and CDR2 is YSLEER. With V trimmed by 1 base and J by 7 bases, 4 bases remained unmatched. The CDR3 bases are TGCGCCAGCAGCCAAGGGACAGGGGGAGATGCCAACGTCCTGACTTTC. Its translation: CASSQGTGGDANVLTF.

The chain couples TRBV4-2 to TRBJ2-1; D possibly corresponds to TRBD2 (5 bases). V was pared by 1 base and J by 2 bases, with 12 bases between. The CDR3 runs 16 residues. CDR1 LGHNA and CDR2 YNFKEQ come from the germline V gene. The CDR3 DNA reads TGTGCCAGCAGCCAAGCTGCCCGGGATCCCTACAATGAGCAGTTCTTC. This codes for CASSQAARDPYNEQFF.

The gene calls are TRBV28 and TRBJ2-5; unclear D gene. The assigned J gene may be wrong: the sequence end matches TRBJ2-7 better. This CDR3 has 12 amino acids. Germline lookup yields CDR1 MDHEN and CDR2 SYDVKM. CDR3 DNA: TGTGCCAGCAGTTTATCTGGTAACGAGCAGTACTTC. Protein product: CASSLSGNEQYF.